This T cell receptor beta chain was sequenced for a study of blood T cell repertoires in COVID-19. Overall study: Researchers got acute and convalescent COVID-19 samples from the United States, Italy and Spain. The cDNA or gDNA used as material had been derived from T cells, B-cell-depleted T cells, or PBMCs.

V gave up 2 bases and J gave up 4 bases, with 8 bases separating them. The CDR3 has 13 residues. Original analysis: Amplifying reference gene primers gave estimates of nucleated cell counts. Measured with immunoSEQ multiplex PCR; TCRdb has only the in-frame clones, and not every one. V and J calls and clone size are those listed in that table; D and trimming were worked out from the DNA. The data show about 200,000 clones, with about 92% seen just once and 1% to 1.5% held by the top ten. The clonotype originates from a man aged 25-45 years with acute or convalescent COVID-19. The rearrangement uses TRBV12-3 or TRBV12-4 and TRBJ1-2; no definite D call. The specimen sequenced was peripheral blood. This chain's CDR3 is CASSLTGSYGYTF. The CDR3 nucleotides are TGTGCCAGCAGTTTAACCGGGAGCTATGGCTACACCTTC.